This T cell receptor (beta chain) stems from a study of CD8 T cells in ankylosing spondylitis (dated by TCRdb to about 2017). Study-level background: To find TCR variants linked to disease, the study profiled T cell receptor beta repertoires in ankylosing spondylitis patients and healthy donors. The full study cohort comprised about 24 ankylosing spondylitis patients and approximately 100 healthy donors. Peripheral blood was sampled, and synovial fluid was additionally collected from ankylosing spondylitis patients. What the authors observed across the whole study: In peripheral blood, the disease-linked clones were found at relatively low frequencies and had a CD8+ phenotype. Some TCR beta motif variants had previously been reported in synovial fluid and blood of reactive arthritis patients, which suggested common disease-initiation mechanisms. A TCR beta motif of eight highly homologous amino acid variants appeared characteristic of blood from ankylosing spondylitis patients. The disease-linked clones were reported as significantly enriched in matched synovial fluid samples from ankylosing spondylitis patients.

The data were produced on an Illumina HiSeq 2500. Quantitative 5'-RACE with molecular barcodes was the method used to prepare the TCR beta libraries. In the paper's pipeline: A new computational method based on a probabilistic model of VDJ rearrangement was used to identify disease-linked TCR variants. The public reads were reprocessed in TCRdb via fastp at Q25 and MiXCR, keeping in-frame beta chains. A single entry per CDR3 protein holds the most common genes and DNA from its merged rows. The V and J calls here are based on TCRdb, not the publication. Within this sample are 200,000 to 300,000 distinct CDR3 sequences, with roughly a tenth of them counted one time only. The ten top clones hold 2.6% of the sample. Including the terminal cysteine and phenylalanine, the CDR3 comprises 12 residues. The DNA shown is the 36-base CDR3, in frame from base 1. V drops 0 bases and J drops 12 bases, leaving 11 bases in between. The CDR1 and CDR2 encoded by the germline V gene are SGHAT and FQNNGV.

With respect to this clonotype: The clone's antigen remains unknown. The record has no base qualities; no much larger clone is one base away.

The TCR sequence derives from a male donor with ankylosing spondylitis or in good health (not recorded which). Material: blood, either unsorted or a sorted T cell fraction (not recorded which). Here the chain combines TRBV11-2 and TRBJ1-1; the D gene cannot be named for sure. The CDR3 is CASSLEGYVTFF. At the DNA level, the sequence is TGTGCCAGCAGCTTAGAAGGCTATGTAACTTTCTTT. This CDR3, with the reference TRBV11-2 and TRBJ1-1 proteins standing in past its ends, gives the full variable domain EAGVAQSPRYKIIEKRQSVAFWCNPISGHATLYWYQQILGQGPKLLIQFQNNGVVDDSQLPKDRFSAERLKGVDSTLKIQPAKLEDSAVYLCASSLEGYVTFFGQGTRLTVV.